This T cell receptor beta chain came from a study of Ad26.COV2.S vaccination and SARS-CoV-2 variants. Study-level results: It was vaccine recipients, not placebo recipients, who had the higher spike-specific TCR breadth. Spike-specific responses of CD8+ and CD4+ T cells were reported to display substantial breadth after vaccination.

Repertoires were generated with immunoSEQ multiplex PCR, while TCRdb's copy carries only in-frame clones and drops some. The profile shows 440,000 or so clones, about 92% of them singletons. Comments on this clone: The antigen remains unidentified.

Documented treatment: 15 to 20 received Ad26.COV2.S at low or high dose, single or two shots; roughly five received placebo; per-sample allocation not given. The samples were gathered on day 63 after the first injection of vaccine or placebo. The CDR3 is 13 amino acids. The V gene lost 4 bases and the J gene lost 4 bases, with 10 bases spanning the gap. Germline lookup yields CDR1 MNHNY and CDR2 SVGAGI (reference sequence). Material: peripheral blood, obtained in a trial of Ad26.COV2.S vaccine versus placebo. The J gene is TRBJ2-5, the V gene TRBV6-6; no reliable D call. The origin of this receptor is a person between 18 and 65 years old who received the Ad26.COV2.S COVID-19 vaccine or a placebo. CDR3 sequence reads: CASSLMARETQYF. CDR3 in DNA: TGTGCCAGCAGTTTGATGGCGCGAGAGACCCAGTACTTC.